A single sample gave rise to the 24 T cell receptor beta chains below, sequenced in a study of OX40 agonist ivuxolimab in advanced cancers. Sequencing was performed with immunoSEQ multiplex PCR; in TCRdb, only in-frame clones are kept and a portion is missing. The table shows some 80,000 clones, with 92% occurring only once. The sequencing used CD4+ or CD8+ T cells sorted from blood, collected in a trial of the OX40 agonist ivuxolimab. The receptors come from an adult with an advanced solid tumor such as melanoma, head and neck, liver or kidney cancer.

The gene calls are TRBV5-1 and TRBJ1-2; TRBD1 agrees at 7 bases. The V segment lost 10 bases and the J segment 1 base; nucleotides outside the gene matches: 13. Germline loops: CDR1 SGHRS, CDR2 YFSETQ. This CDR3 spans 15 amino acids. The CDR3 DNA sequence: TGCGCCTCTCGGGGCCCACAGGGGATTAACTATGGCTACACCTTC. Translation gives CASRGPQGINYGYTF.

The chain combines TRBV7-2 with TRBJ1-5, with no clear D. Germline assignment: CDR1 SGHTA and CDR2 FQGNSA. Trimming cost V 3 bases and J 5 bases, with 5 bases left between them. CDR3 length: 12 amino acids. DNA for the CDR3: TGTGCCAGCAGCTTGTCCCATCAGCCCCAGCATTTT. Protein sequence: CASSLSHQPQHF.

This chain links TRBV28 with TRBJ1-5; TRBD1 matches 7 bases. The germline V gene has CDR1 MDHEN and CDR2 SYDVKM. This CDR3 is 17 amino acids long. The V and J ends lost 6 bases and 3 bases, in that order; junction bases with no gene match: 14. The CDR3 here is CASRENRGSTTNQPQHF. CDR3 nucleotides: TGTGCCAGCAGAGAGAACAGGGGTAGCACCACCAATCAGCCCCAGCATTTT.

The genes are TRBV6-1 and TRBJ1-1; unclear D gene. Germline V lookup: CDR1 MNHNS, CDR2 SASEGT. V lost 2 bases, J lost 7 bases, and 14 bases lay in between. The CDR3 has 14 amino acids. In DNA form, the CDR3 reads TGTGCCAGCAGTGAATTTAGGTCCACCCATGAAGCTTTCTTT. Amino acids: CASSEFRSTHEAFF.

Remarks on this clone: At one boundary the junction diverges from the germline segment, which might be a read error. This sequence joins TRBV5-8 and TRBJ2-5; D is perhaps TRBD2 (6 bases). Germline assignment: CDR1 SGHTS and CDR2 YDEGEE. The CDR3 totals 14 residues. CDR3 sequence (DNA): TGTGCCAGCAACCCGACGGGGCGGGGAGAGACCCAGCACTTC. Its translation: CASNPTGRGETQHF.

V is TRBV7-2 and J is TRBJ1-5; perhaps TRBD1 as D (5 bases). The ends were cut back, 1 base at V and 6 bases at J, with 13 bases in the middle. In germline, CDR1 is SGHTA, CDR2 FQGNSA. The CDR3 is made up of 15 amino acids. The CDR3 sequence: CASSLGARESQPQHF. The CDR3 region has the DNA TGTGCCAGCAGCTTAGGCGCCAGGGAATCTCAGCCCCAGCATTTT.

The CDR3 reads CASSPNPRDEQFF. In nucleotides, the CDR3 is TGCGCCAGCAGCCCCAACCCCCGCGATGAGCAGTTCTTC. The chain recombines TRBV4-1 with TRBJ2-1; D remains ambiguous. With 4 bases removed from V and 8 bases from J, the gap between germline ends came to 12 bases. This CDR3 is 13 amino acids long. Germline V gene data show CDR1 as MGHRA and CDR2 as YSYEKL.

This clone was recorded a few times. This chain connects TRBV4-1 to TRBJ1-5; D not resolved. The germline V gene encodes CDR1 MGHRA and CDR2 YSYEKL. Trimming stripped 1 base from V and 5 bases from J, with 18 bases between. The CDR3 length is 17 residues. CDR3 coding DNA: TGCGCCAGCAGCCAAGGCCTTTTGAGTATCAGAGATCAGCCCCAGCATTTT. Protein sequence: CASSQGLLSIRDQPQHF.

The V and J genes are TRBV2 and TRBJ1-5, with TRBD1 matching over 10 bases. The trim removed 8 bases at V and 6 bases at J, leaving 4 bases unmatched. Germline V gene data show CDR1 as SNHLY and CDR2 as FYNNEI. This CDR3 region has 13 residues. The chain's CDR3 is CASDRGHSQPQHF. CDR3 DNA sequence: TGTGCCAGCGACAGGGGGCATAGTCAGCCCCAGCATTTT.

CDR3 sequence (DNA): TGTGCCTGGTCGGGACTAGCGGTGAGCACAGATACGCAGTATTTT. Its translation: CAWSGLAVSTDTQYF. V is TRBV30 and J is TRBJ2-3, with 11 bases fitting TRBD2. Germline loops: CDR1 GTSNPN, CDR2 SVGIG (reference sequence). Trimming removed 5 bases from V and 0 bases from J; junction bases left unmatched: 4. CDR3 length: 15 residues.

The chain has TRBV5-1 and TRBJ1-5; D unclear. CDR3 length equals 15 residues. Germline CDR1 is SGHRS and CDR2 is YFSETQ. Trimming left V 5 bases short and J 4 bases short, with 16 bases between. The chain's CDR3 is CASRRDIASNQPQHF. Written as DNA, the CDR3 is TGCGCCAGCAGAAGAGATATAGCATCGAATCAGCCCCAGCATTTT. Full variable domain (rest looked up from reference TRBV5-1 and TRBJ1-5): KAGVTQTPRYLIKTRGQQVTLSCSPISGHRSVSWYQQTPGQGLQFLFEYFSETQRNKGNFPGRFSGRQFSNSRSEMNVSTLELGDSALYLCASRRDIASNQPQHFGDGTRLSIL.

The chain links TRBV7-9 to TRBJ2-7, with TRBD1 identical over 11 bases. J gave up 7 bases and V 0 bases, and 5 bases lay outside the gene matches. The CDR3 is made up of 15 amino acids. Germline V lookup: CDR1 SEHNR, CDR2 FQNEAQ (reference sequence). The CDR3 bases are TGTGCCAGCAGCTTAGCCGGGACAGGGGGAGGGGAGCAGTACTTC. This codes for CASSLAGTGGGEQYF.

This sequence joins TRBV6-6 and TRBJ2-3; D is perhaps TRBD1 (5 bases). The CDR3 extends over 13 amino acids. Germline CDR1 and CDR2: MNHNY and SVGAGI (reference sequence). V lost 4 bases to trimming and J lost 4 bases, with 9 bases between them. The CDR3 DNA reads TGTGCCAGCAGTTTAGGGGTCGCAGATACGCAGTATTTT. It encodes CASSLGVADTQYF.

The chain's CDR3 is CASSPLVQHTGELFF. CDR3 bases: TGTGCCAGCAGCCCCCTTGTGCAGCACACCGGGGAGCTGTTTTTT. The gene calls are TRBV13 and TRBJ2-2, with D unclear. V was trimmed by 5 bases and J by 3 bases, leaving 13 bases between them. Germline assignment: CDR1 PRHDT and CDR2 FYEKMQ (reference sequence). The CDR3 sequence is 15 residues long.

The chain uses TRBV15 and TRBJ2-5, with TRBD2 matching over 11 bases. The J segment lost 0 bases and the V segment lost 1 base, leaving 7 bases of the junction unmatched. Looked up from germline, CDR1 is LNHNV and CDR2 is YYDKDF (reference sequence). The CDR3 is made up of 18 amino acids. The CDR3 here is CATSRGVAGGGNQETQYF. In DNA, the CDR3 is TGTGCCACCAGCAGAGGGGTAGCGGGAGGGGGTAACCAAGAGACCCAGTACTTC. Using reference TRBV15 and TRBJ2-5 for the parts outside the CDR3, the full variable domain is DAMVIQNPRYQVTQFGKPVTLSCSQTLNHNVMYWYQQKSSQAPKLLFHYYDKDFNNEADTPDNFQSRRPNTSFCFLDIRSPGLGDTAMYLCATSRGVAGGGNQETQYFGPGTRLLVL.

CDR3 residues: CAISESNVIAGAPVDEQFF. The CDR3 DNA reads as TGTGCCATCAGTGAGTCTAATGTGATAGCGGGGGCTCCGGTCGATGAGCAGTTCTTC. V and J are TRBV10-3 and TRBJ2-1; 9 bases match TRBD2. The germline V gene encodes CDR1 ENHRY and CDR2 SYGVKD. The CDR3 extends over 19 amino acids. V gave up 0 bases and J gave up 8 bases; unmatched junction bases: 17.

The CDR3 bases are TGTGCCAGCAGCCAAGTTTGGAGTATCTTATATGGCTACACCTTC. Its translation: CASSQVWSILYGYTF. This chain links TRBV14 with TRBJ1-2; D not resolved. The germline gives CDR1 SGHDN, CDR2 FVKESK. Between the trimmed V and J ends, which lost 1 base and 5 bases, there was a span of 14 bases. The CDR3 is made up of 15 amino acids.

For the CDR3, the DNA is TGTGCCAGCAGTGTGAGAACTGAAGCTTTCTTT. This codes for CASSVRTEAFF. This chain uses TRBV2 with TRBJ1-1; D is ambiguous. This CDR3 is 11 amino acids long. Trimming cost V 4 bases and J 5 bases, with 5 bases left between them. Germline loops: CDR1 SNHLY, CDR2 FYNNEI.

The CDR3, as DNA: TGTGCCAGCAGCCCCGGCACGAACTATCAGCCCCAGCATTTT. Encoded protein: CASSPGTNYQPQHF. This chain connects TRBV7-2 to TRBJ1-5; D remains unclear. Germline V gene lookup returns CDR1 SGHTA and CDR2 FQGNSA. Between the trimmed V and J ends, which lost 5 bases and 5 bases, there was a span of 13 bases. The CDR3 contains 14 residues.

The V and J genes are TRBV5-4 and TRBJ2-1; possible D gene TRBD2, 5 bases. Between the trimmed V and J ends, which lost 1 base and 4 bases, there was a span of 12 bases. Germline V gene sequence: CDR1 SGHNT, CDR2 YYREEE (reference sequence). The CDR3 is 15 amino acids. The CDR3 region is CASSLTATIYNEQFF. The CDR3 DNA follows: TGTGCCAGCAGCTTGACAGCGACTATATACAATGAGCAGTTCTTC. Full variable domain (outside the CDR3, taken from reference TRBV5-4 and TRBJ2-1): ETGVTQSPTHLIKTRGQQVTLRCSSQSGHNTVSWYQQALGQGPQFIFQYYREEENGRGNFPPRFSGLQFPNYSSELNVNALELDDSALYLCASSLTATIYNEQFFGPGTRLTVL.

V usage is TRBV7-9 and J usage is TRBJ1-5; TRBD1 agrees at 10 bases. After removal of 5 bases from V and 0 bases from J, the junction contained 4 bases not matched to a gene. This CDR3 spans 16 amino acids. Germline V gene data show CDR1 as SEHNR and CDR2 as FQNEAQ (reference sequence). The DNA for the CDR3 is TGTGCCAGCAGCCCGACAGGGGGCTATAGCAATCAGCCCCAGCATTTT. Translating it yields CASSPTGGYSNQPQHF.

CDR3 sequence: CAIAGDPYEQYF. The CDR3 DNA reads TGTGCCATAGCGGGAGATCCCTACGAGCAGTACTTC. The V gene is TRBV6-1, the J gene TRBJ2-7; 9 nucleotides agree with TRBD2. This CDR3 comprises 12 residues. The J segment lost 2 bases and the V segment lost 10 bases, leaving 3 bases of the junction unmatched. Germline V gene data show CDR1 as MNHNS and CDR2 as SASEGT.

V is TRBV25-1 and J is TRBJ1-3; D remains unclear. Germline CDR1 reads MGHDK; CDR2 reads SYGVNS. Trimming stripped 1 base from V and 4 bases from J, with 11 bases between. This CDR3 is 15 amino acids long. CDR3 residues: CASSEWWGAGNTIYF. The CDR3 nucleotides are TGTGCCAGCAGTGAATGGTGGGGTGCAGGAAACACCATATATTTT. Combining the CDR3 with reference TRBV25-1 and TRBJ1-3 gives the whole variable domain EADIYQTPRYLVIGTGKKITLECSQTMGHDKMYWYQQDPGMELHLIHYSYGVNSTEKGDLSSESTVSRIRTEHFPLTLESARPSHTSQYLCASSEWWGAGNTIYFGEGSWLTVV.

This rearrangement joins TRBV7-2 to TRBJ1-2; D is unclear. There are 13 residues in the CDR3. Trimming pared 5 bases from V and 1 base from J, leaving 8 bases between. Looked up from germline, CDR1 is SGHTA and CDR2 is FQGNSA. CDR3 nucleotides: TGTGCCAGCAGCCCCTGGGATAACTATGGCTACACCTTC. Its protein is CASSPWDNYGYTF.